This T cell receptor (beta chain) was recorded in a study of response to subunit inactivated influenza vaccine. Findings and limits, study-wide: Only a handful of new T cells, the authors suggested, are recruited with each seasonal influenza vaccination.

This clonotype was found a few times. Its antigen is unknown. TCRdb reprocessed the RT-PCR reads via MiXCR and lists one record per CDR3 protein. The table has 430,000 or so distinct CDR3 sequences, roughly 9.8% seen once. Germline CDR1 is SGHTA and CDR2 is FQGTGA. V was pared by 3 bases and J by 7 bases, with 11 bases of the junction left unmatched. The CDR3 is 16 residues long. The sequence derives from a man aged 45 to 65 who received an inactivated influenza vaccine. This specimen was PBMCs from blood, taken around seven weeks after vaccination. The rearrangement joins TRBV7-3 to TRBJ2-1, with 8 bases that match TRBD2. This chain's CDR3 is CASSFGGTRARNEQFF. DNA of the CDR3: TGTGCCAGCAGCTTCGGCGGGACTAGGGCCCGTAATGAGCAGTTCTTC.